These 25 T cell receptor beta chains came from one sample sequenced in a study of cytomegalovirus exposure and HLA in healthy donors. Produced via immunoSEQ multiplex PCR; TCRdb's table is partial and in-frame only. The top ten clones hold 1.4% of a sample with fewer than 120,000 clones, 88% of them seen once. The sequenced sample was PBMCs. These receptors were collected from a woman under 40 in good health and CMV-seropositive.

The chain employs TRBV5-1 and TRBJ2-7, with 7 nucleotides matching TRBD1. Per germline, CDR1 SGHRS and CDR2 YFSETQ. After removal of 4 bases from V and 0 bases from J, the junction contained 10 bases not matched to a gene. This CDR3 region has 16 residues. Here the CDR3 DNA reads TGCGCCAGCAGCCCAGAGGGGGCAAGGAGCTCCTACGAGCAGTACTTC. Translated: CASSPEGARSSYEQYF. Full variable domain (missing parts from reference TRBV5-1 and TRBJ2-7): KAGVTQTPRYLIKTRGQQVTLSCSPISGHRSVSWYQQTPGQGLQFLFEYFSETQRNKGNFPGRFSGRQFSNSRSEMNVSTLELGDSALYLCASSPEGARSSYEQYFGPGTRLTVT.

This chain joins TRBV7-6 and TRBJ1-5; D perhaps matches TRBD1 (5 bases). The CDR3 totals 21 residues. Germline loops: CDR1 SGHVS, CDR2 FNYEAQ. The V end lost 2 bases, the J end lost 0 bases, and 26 bases lay between the germline ends. CDR3 sequence reads: CASSLTSPDRFQNNSNQPQHF. In nucleotides, the CDR3 is TGTGCCAGCAGCTTAACCTCCCCCGACAGATTCCAAAACAATAGCAATCAGCCCCAGCATTTT.

V gene TRBV10-1 combines with J gene TRBJ2-7, with 9 bases identical to TRBD1. The V gene end was trimmed by 10 bases and the J gene end by 3 bases; junction bases not matched to a gene: 25. Germline V gene data show CDR1 as WNHNN and CDR2 as SYGVQD (reference sequence). The CDR3 covers 19 residues. The CDR3 DNA is TGCGCCAAAACGAGGGAGGGACAGGGTGTTCCAGACCTTAACTACGAGCAGTACTTC. This sequence encodes CAKTREGQGVPDLNYEQYF.

The rearrangement links TRBV4-1 to TRBJ2-3; 8 bases line up with TRBD2. With V trimmed by 4 bases and J by 5 bases, 8 bases remained unmatched. Germline assignment: CDR1 MGHRA and CDR2 YSYEKL. This CDR3 comprises 15 residues. The CDR3 sequence is CASSRYGGGIDTQYF. In DNA, the CDR3 is TGCGCCAGCAGCCGATACGGGGGGGGTATAGATACGCAGTATTTT.

The CDR3 spells CASSDGAGAGNEQFF. As DNA, the CDR3 is TGTGCCAGCAGTGATGGGGCGGGAGCCGGGAATGAGCAGTTCTTC. V is TRBV2 and J is TRBJ2-1; 7 nucleotides match TRBD2. The CDR3 covers 15 residues. Germline loops: CDR1 SNHLY, CDR2 FYNNEI. Trimming at V came to 3 bases and at J to 7 bases, leaving 9 bases not matched to a gene.

The genes are TRBV27 and TRBJ2-1; 11 positions match TRBD2. After removal of 5 bases from V and 4 bases from J, the junction contained 10 bases not matched to a gene. The CDR3 extends over 17 amino acids. CDR1 MNHEY and CDR2 SMNVEV come from the germline V gene (reference sequence). CDR3 amino acids: CASSPGLAGGGYNEQFF. CDR3 nucleotides: TGTGCCAGCAGTCCAGGACTAGCGGGTGGGGGTTACAATGAGCAGTTCTTC.

The table lists this clone with a few counts. The V gene is TRBV5-4, the J gene TRBJ1-2; tentative D call: TRBD1 (5 bases). The CDR3 is 14 amino acids. Trimming removed 1 base at V and 1 base at J, with 8 bases between. Germline CDR1 and CDR2: SGHNT and YYREEE (reference sequence). The CDR3 sequence: CASSLRGVNYGYTF. The CDR3, as DNA: TGTGCCAGCAGCTTGCGGGGGGTTAACTATGGCTACACCTTC.

The chain uses TRBV10-1 and TRBJ2-1; 7 positions agree with TRBD1. CDR1 is WNHNN, CDR2 SYGVQD, per germline (reference sequence). Unmatched junction bases numbered 8, after V lost 0 bases and J lost 3 bases. The CDR3 covers 17 residues. CDR3 loop: CASSESLTGKGYNEQFF. The CDR3 DNA reads as TGCGCCAGCAGTGAGTCCCTGACAGGGAAGGGCTACAATGAGCAGTTCTTC.

V and J are TRBV4-3 and TRBJ2-1, with D tentatively TRBD2 (5 bases). Trimming stripped 0 bases from V and 2 bases from J, with 11 bases between. CDR1 LGHNA and CDR2 YSLEER come from the germline V gene. This CDR3 contains 16 residues. This CDR3 reads CASSQDSGITYNEQFF. CDR3 nucleotides: TGCGCCAGCAGCCAAGATTCGGGAATCACCTACAATGAGCAGTTCTTC.

The rearrangement joins TRBV7-6 to TRBJ1-3, with D perhaps TRBD1 (6 bases). Looked up from germline, CDR1 is SGHVS and CDR2 is FNYEAQ. V lost 1 base and J 0 bases, leaving 19 bases between the germline ends. The CDR3 extends over 19 amino acids. DNA of the CDR3: TGTGCCAGCAGCTTAGGCGGAAGGGGGACTATGACCTCTGGAAACACCATATATTTT. This gives the protein CASSLGGRGTMTSGNTIYF.

The rearrangement joins TRBV2 to TRBJ2-5, with TRBD2 identical over 7 bases. This CDR3 contains 12 residues. Trimming at V came to 10 bases and at J to 5 bases, leaving 7 bases not matched to a gene. Germline V gene data show CDR1 as SNHLY and CDR2 as FYNNEI. CDR3 in amino acids: CATNRGGETQYF. The CDR3 DNA sequence: TGTGCCACCAACCGGGGAGGGGAGACCCAGTACTTC.

This sequence joins TRBV7-8 and TRBJ1-4; 9 nucleotides line up with TRBD1. Germline lookup yields CDR1 SGHVS and CDR2 FQNEAQ. V lost 3 bases to trimming and J lost 3 bases; unmatched junction nucleotides: 2. CDR3 length: 15 residues. The CDR3 DNA sequence: TGTGCCAGCAGCTTGGGGACAGGGTCTAATGAAAAACTGTTTTTT. Residues: CASSLGTGSNEKLFF. Full variable domain (rest looked up from reference TRBV7-8 and TRBJ1-4): GAGVSQSPRYKVAKRGQDVALRCDPISGHVSLFWYQQALGQGPEFLTYFQNEAQLDKSGLPSDRFFAERPEGSVSTLKIQRTQQEDSAVYLCASSLGTGSNEKLFFGSGTQLSVL.

The V call is TRBV7-2, the J call TRBJ1-5; 9 bases match TRBD1. CDR1 is SGHTA, CDR2 FQGNSA, per germline. CDR3 size: 14 residues. J lost 7 bases, V lost 4 bases, and 5 bases had no gene match. The CDR3 DNA reads TGTGCCAGCAGCTCTACAGGGGGCGGGCAGCCCCAGCATTTT. It codes for CASSSTGGGQPQHF.

The chain is built from TRBV27 and TRBJ1-6, with D hard to call. The V end was cut by 5 bases, the J end by 5 bases, with 13 bases between. Germline CDR1 MNHEY, CDR2 SMNVEV (reference sequence). The CDR3 has 15 amino acids. CDR3 nucleotide sequence: TGTGCCAGCAGTATTCTAAGACACAATAATTCACCCCTCCACTTT. Amino acid sequence: CASSILRHNNSPLHF.

This clone has only one observation. The rearrangement joins TRBV9 to TRBJ1-1, with D tentatively TRBD1 (6 bases). Trimming took 0 bases from V and 4 from J, leaving 13 bases between them. CDR1 is SGDLS, CDR2 YYNGEE, per germline. This CDR3 has 15 amino acids. CDR3 nucleotides: TGTGCCAGCAGCGTAGATGGGCAGGGGTCCACTGAAGCTTTCTTT. Protein: CASSVDGQGSTEAFF.

The J gene is TRBJ2-1, the V gene TRBV9; a possible D gene is TRBD2 (6 bases). This CDR3 contains 13 residues. Trimming removed 4 bases from V and 8 bases from J, with 13 bases in between. Germline V lookup: CDR1 SGDLS, CDR2 YYNGEE. CDR3 sequence (DNA): TGTGCCAGCAGCCCCCGGGCTAGCGATGAGCAGTTCTTC. Its translation: CASSPRASDEQFF.

The CDR3 DNA is TGTGCCATCAGCCGACAGGGGGACCACTATGGCTACACCTTC. This codes for CAISRQGDHYGYTF. V is TRBV10-3 and J is TRBJ1-2, with 9 bases aligning to TRBD1. Trimming removed 6 bases from V and 3 bases from J; junction bases left unmatched: 5. CDR1 and CDR2 from the germline V gene are ENHRY and SYGVKD. The CDR3 runs to 14 residues.

The chain employs TRBV4-3 and TRBJ2-3; TRBD1 might be the D (5 bases). Between the trimmed V and J ends, which lost 2 bases and 4 bases, there was a span of 10 bases. Germline V gene sequence: CDR1 LGHNA, CDR2 YSLEER. The CDR3 is 14 residues long. As DNA, the CDR3 is TGCGCCAGCAGCCAACAGGGTGGGTCAGATACGCAGTATTTT. Translation gives CASSQQGGSDTQYF.

V gene TRBV2 combines with J gene TRBJ2-5, with D hard to call. The germline V and J ends were trimmed by 2 bases and 1 base, with 5 bases remaining between them. CDR1 and CDR2 from the germline V gene are SNHLY and FYNNEI. The CDR3 is 13 amino acids. This chain's CDR3 is CASSELAQETQYF. CDR3 DNA sequence: TGTGCCAGCAGTGAATTAGCCCAAGAGACCCAGTACTTC.

The chain has TRBV6-1 and TRBJ2-5; tentative D call: TRBD2 (5 bases). This CDR3 contains 11 residues. CDR1 is MNHNS and CDR2 is SASEGT in the germline V gene. The V and J ends lost 6 bases and 4 bases respectively, with 6 bases between them. The CDR3 DNA is TGTGCCAGCAGACGGGGAGAGACCCAGTACTTC. It is translated as CASRRGETQYF.

The chain links TRBV9 to TRBJ2-5; TRBD2 agrees at 10 bases. The junction had 16 bases not matched to a gene; V was cut back by 0 bases and J by 2 bases. This CDR3 contains 20 residues. Germline V gives CDR1 SGDLS, CDR2 YYNGEE. The CDR3 spells CASSVATAAGGLTLQETQYF. In DNA form, the CDR3 reads TGTGCCAGCAGCGTAGCTACTGCAGCGGGAGGGCTGACTCTTCAAGAGACCCAGTACTTC.

This chain joins TRBV9 and TRBJ2-1; no reliable D call. Trimming removed 1 base at V and 9 bases at J, with 8 bases between. The germline CDR1 and CDR2 sequences are SGDLS and YYNGEE. CDR3 length equals 12 residues. The DNA of the CDR3 is TGTGCCAGCAGCGTAATCGGTGGTGAGCAGTTCTTC. It translates to CASSVIGGEQFF. The full variable domain, in which reference TRBV9 and TRBJ2-1 provide the parts outside the CDR3, is DSGVTQTPKHLITATGQRVTLRCSPRSGDLSVYWYQQSLDQGLQFLIQYYNGEERAKGNILERFSAQQFPDLHSELNLSSLELGDSALYFCASSVIGGEQFFGPGTRLTVL.

The chain is built from TRBV7-9 and TRBJ2-4, with 7 bases that match TRBD1. In germline, CDR1 is SEHNR, CDR2 FQNEAQ (reference sequence). V was pared by 1 base and J by 6 bases, with 6 bases of the junction left unmatched. The CDR3 runs to 15 residues. Here the CDR3 reads CASSLETGLANIQYF. Here the CDR3 DNA reads TGTGCCAGCAGCTTAGAGACAGGGCTTGCAAACATTCAGTACTTC.

The V call is TRBV4-2, the J call TRBJ1-1; D remains unclear. The CDR3 loop spans 15 amino acids. V gave up 6 bases and J gave up 4 bases, with 18 bases separating them. Germline loops: CDR1 LGHNA, CDR2 YNFKEQ. The CDR3 region has the DNA TGTGCCAGCAGTCTCCGGGTGACCTTGAGCACTGAAGCTTTCTTT. Its translation is CASSLRVTLSTEAFF.

The chain is built from TRBV9 and TRBJ2-1; 8 bases line up with TRBD2. The CDR3 is made up of 16 amino acids. The germline CDR1 and CDR2 sequences are SGDLS and YYNGEE. V dropped 2 bases and J dropped 4; count of bases not matched to a gene: 8. CDR3 nucleotides: TGTGCCAGCAGCGTGGGGTCTTCGGGAGGGTACAATGAGCAGTTCTTC. This codes for CASSVGSSGGYNEQFF.